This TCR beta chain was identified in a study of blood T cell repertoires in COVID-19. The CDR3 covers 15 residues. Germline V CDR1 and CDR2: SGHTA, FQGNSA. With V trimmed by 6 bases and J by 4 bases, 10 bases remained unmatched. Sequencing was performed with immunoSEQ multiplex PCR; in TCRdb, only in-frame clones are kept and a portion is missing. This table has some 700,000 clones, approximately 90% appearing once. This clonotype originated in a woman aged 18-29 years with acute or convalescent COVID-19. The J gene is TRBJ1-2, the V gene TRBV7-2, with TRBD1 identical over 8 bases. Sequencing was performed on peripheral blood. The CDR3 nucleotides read TGTGCCAGCAGATCCACAGGGGGAAAACTCTATGGCTACACCTTC. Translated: CASRSTGGKLYGYTF.